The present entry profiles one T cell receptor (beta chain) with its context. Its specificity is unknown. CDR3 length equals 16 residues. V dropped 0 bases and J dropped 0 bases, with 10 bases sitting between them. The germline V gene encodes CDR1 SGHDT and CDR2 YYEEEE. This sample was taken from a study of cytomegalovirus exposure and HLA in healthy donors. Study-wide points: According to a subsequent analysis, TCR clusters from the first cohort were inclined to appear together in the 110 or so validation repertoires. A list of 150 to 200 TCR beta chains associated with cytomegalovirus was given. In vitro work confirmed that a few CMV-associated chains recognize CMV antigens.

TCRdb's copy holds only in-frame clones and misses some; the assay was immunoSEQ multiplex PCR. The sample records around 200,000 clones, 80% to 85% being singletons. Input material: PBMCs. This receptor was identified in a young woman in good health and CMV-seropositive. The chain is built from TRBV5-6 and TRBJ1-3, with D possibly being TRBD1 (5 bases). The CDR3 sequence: CASSLVQVLSGNTIYF. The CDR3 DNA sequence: TGTGCCAGCAGCTTGGTACAGGTCCTCTCTGGAAACACCATATATTTT.